One and the same sample provided the 13 T cell receptor beta chains below, sequenced in a study of beta chain features in type 1 diabetes. The isolated RNA, all of it, was reverse transcribed, so expressed TCRB transcripts were what got sequenced. The data were produced by immunoSEQ multiplex PCR, yet TCRdb's version contains in-frame clones alone and is incomplete. The sample carries about 350,000 clones, 15% to 20% recorded once. The sequencing sample was made of naive CD4+ T cells from blood. All receptors come from a woman aged 18-29 years in good health.

The table lists this clone with a few counts. The chain has TRBV7-9 and TRBJ1-2, with unresolved D. Trimming took off 4 bases at V and 0 bases at J, with 3 bases between the two ends. CDR3 length: 12 residues. Germline V gives CDR1 SEHNR, CDR2 FQNEAQ (reference sequence). Written as DNA, the CDR3 is TGTGCCAGCAGCTACTCTAACTATGGCTACACCTTC. It encodes CASSYSNYGYTF. Complete variable domain (other parts from reference TRBV7-9 and TRBJ1-2): DTGVSQNPRHKITKRGQNVTFRCDPISEHNRLYWYRQTLGQGPEFLTYFQNEAQLEKSRLLSDRFSAERPKGSFSTLEIQRTEQGDSAMYLCASSYSNYGYTFGSGTRLTVV.

The chain links TRBV7-2 to TRBJ1-1, with 9 bases lining up with TRBD1. The germline CDR1 and CDR2 sequences are SGHTA and FQGNSA. The CDR3 has 14 amino acids. V lost 3 bases and J lost 5; bases outside the gene matches: 4. The CDR3 reads CASSLGQGSTEAFF. CDR3 DNA: TGTGCCAGCAGCTTGGGACAGGGAAGTACTGAAGCTTTCTTT.

The chain combines TRBV28 with TRBJ2-1; 9 bases agree with TRBD2. The trim removed 5 bases at V and 0 bases at J, leaving 8 bases unmatched. Germline CDR1 reads MDHEN; CDR2 reads SYDVKM. The CDR3 contains 17 residues. The chain's CDR3 is CASSPLLSGSSYNEQFF. Here the CDR3 DNA reads TGTGCCAGCAGTCCGCTACTTAGCGGGAGCTCCTACAATGAGCAGTTCTTC. Looking up the rest from reference TRBV28 and TRBJ2-1 gives the full variable domain: DVKVTQSSRYLVKRTGEKVFLECVQDMDHENMFWYRQDPGLGLRLIYFSYDVKMKEKGDIPEGYSVSREKKERFSLILESASTNQTSMYLCASSPLLSGSSYNEQFFGPGTRLTVL.

A few counts support this clone. The gene calls are TRBV5-1 and TRBJ2-7; the match to TRBD1 covers 9 bases. This CDR3 is built from 14 residues. Germline V lookup: CDR1 SGHRS, CDR2 YFSETQ. The V segment lost 4 bases and the J segment 5 bases; nucleotides outside the gene matches: 7. The CDR3 region is CASSAGQGVDEQYF. In DNA, the CDR3 is TGCGCCAGCAGCGCGGGACAGGGCGTGGACGAGCAGTACTTC.

This clone was picked up a small number of times. The rearrangement uses TRBV19 and TRBJ2-5; unclear D gene. The CDR3 covers 12 residues. Germline values: CDR1 LNHDA, CDR2 SQIVND (reference sequence). The germline V and J ends were trimmed by 1 base and 4 bases, with 4 bases remaining between them. The CDR3 reads CASSIAGETQYF. Here the CDR3 DNA reads TGTGCCAGTAGTATAGCGGGAGAGACCCAGTACTTC.

This clone appeared a few times. V and J are TRBV12-5 and TRBJ1-1, with no clear D. CDR3 size: 15 residues. Germline CDR1 reads LGHNT; CDR2 reads FRNRAP. V lost 0 bases to trimming and J lost 4 bases, with 12 bases between them. CDR3 DNA sequence: TGTGCTAGTGGTTTGGTACCGATGGAGGGCACTGAAGCTTTCTTT. Translation: CASGLVPMEGTEAFF.

This clone was seen a few times. CDR3 coding DNA: TGTGCCTGGAGTGGGGGGCCGAGCTACACCTTC. It encodes CAWSGGPSYTF. This sequence joins TRBV30 and TRBJ1-2; D is possibly TRBD1 (6 bases). Germline lookup yields CDR1 GTSNPN and CDR2 SVGIG (reference sequence). The CDR3 spans 11 residues. The ends were cut back, 1 base at V and 9 bases at J, with 9 bases in the middle.

The chain carries TRBV5-4 and TRBJ2-7, with 10 bases aligning to TRBD1. Unmatched junction bases numbered 3, after V lost 2 bases and J lost 7 bases. This CDR3 has 13 residues. The germline gives CDR1 SGHNT, CDR2 YYREEE (reference sequence). The CDR3 DNA reads as TGTGCCAGCAGCTTTGACAGGGGGCATGAGCAGTACTTC. Amino acid sequence: CASSFDRGHEQYF.

V usage is TRBV14 and J usage is TRBJ2-3, with D possibly being TRBD1 (6 bases). The germline V gene encodes CDR1 SGHDN and CDR2 FVKESK. V was shortened by 0 bases and J by 7 bases, with 8 bases between the two germline ends. The CDR3 has 13 residues. CDR3 in amino acids: CASSQDQGHTQYF. The CDR3 DNA reads as TGTGCCAGCAGCCAAGATCAGGGGCATACGCAGTATTTT.

The rearrangement uses TRBV29-1 and TRBJ1-1, with TRBD1 identical over 7 bases. The germline gives CDR1 SQVTM, CDR2 ANQGSEA. CDR3 length equals 13 residues. Trimming at V came to 7 bases and at J to 2 bases, leaving 7 bases not matched to a gene. The chain's CDR3 is CSAKGQINTEAFF. DNA of the CDR3: TGCAGCGCTAAGGGACAGATAAACACTGAAGCTTTCTTT.

DNA for the CDR3: TGTGCCAGCAGCAAAGCTACAGGGTTGGGACGAGGCTACACCTTC. Translation gives CASSKATGLGRGYTF. The chain has TRBV21-1 and TRBJ1-2; TRBD1 is the table's D call, not checked against the DNA. TRBV21-1 is marked as a pseudogene. This CDR3 region has 15 residues.

This clone came up a few times. The chain is built from TRBV5-1 and TRBJ1-1; possible D gene TRBD1, 5 bases. The length of the CDR3 is 14 residues. Germline lookup yields CDR1 SGHRS and CDR2 YFSETQ. V was clipped by 0 bases and J by 4 bases, with 10 bases between them. This CDR3 is CASSLVRGGTEAFF. The CDR3 nucleotides are TGCGCCAGCAGCTTGGTTCGGGGGGGCACTGAAGCTTTCTTT.

This clone appeared a few times. The rearrangement uses TRBV7-2 and TRBJ1-6; D may be TRBD1 (5 bases). The CDR3 sequence is 18 residues long. Germline CDR1 and CDR2: SGHTA and FQGNSA. Deletions cut 3 bases from V and 0 bases from J, with 15 bases between. In DNA form, the CDR3 reads TGTGCCAGCAGCTTCAGGGCAAGGGGCAGCTCCTATAATTCACCCCTCCACTTT. Its translation is CASSFRARGSSYNSPLHF.